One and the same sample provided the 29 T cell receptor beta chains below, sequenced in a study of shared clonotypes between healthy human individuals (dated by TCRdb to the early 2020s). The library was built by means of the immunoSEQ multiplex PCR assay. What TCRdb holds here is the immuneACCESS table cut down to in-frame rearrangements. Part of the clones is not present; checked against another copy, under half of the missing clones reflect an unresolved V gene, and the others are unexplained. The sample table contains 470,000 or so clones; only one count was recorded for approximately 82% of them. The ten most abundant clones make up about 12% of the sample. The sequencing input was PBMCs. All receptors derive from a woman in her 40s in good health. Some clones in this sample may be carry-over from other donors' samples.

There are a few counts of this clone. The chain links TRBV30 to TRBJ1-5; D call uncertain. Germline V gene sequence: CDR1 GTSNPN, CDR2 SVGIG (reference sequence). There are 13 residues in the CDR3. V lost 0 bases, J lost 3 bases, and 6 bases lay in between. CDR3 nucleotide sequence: TGTGCCTGGAGTGTGGCGGACAATCAGCCCCAGCATTTT. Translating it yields CAWSVADNQPQHF. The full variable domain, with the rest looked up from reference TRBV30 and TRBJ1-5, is SQTIHQWPATLVQPVGSPLSLECTVEGTSNPNLYWYRQAAGRGLQLLFYSVGIGQISSEVPQNLSASRPQDRQFILSSKKLLLSDSGFYLCAWSVADNQPQHFGDGTRLSIL.

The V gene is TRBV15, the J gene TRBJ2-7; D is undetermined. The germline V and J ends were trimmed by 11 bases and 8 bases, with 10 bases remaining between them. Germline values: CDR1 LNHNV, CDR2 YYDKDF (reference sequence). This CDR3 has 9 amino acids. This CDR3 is CASPMQQYF. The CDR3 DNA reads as TGTGCCTCCCCCATGCAGCAGTACTTC.

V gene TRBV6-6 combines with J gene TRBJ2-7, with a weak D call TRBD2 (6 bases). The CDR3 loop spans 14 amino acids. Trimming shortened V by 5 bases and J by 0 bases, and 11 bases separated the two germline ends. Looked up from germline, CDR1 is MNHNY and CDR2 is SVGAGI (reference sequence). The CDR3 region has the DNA TGTGCCAGCAGTGGGAGGAGGGGCTCCTACGAGCAGTACTTC. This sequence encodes CASSGRRGSYEQYF.

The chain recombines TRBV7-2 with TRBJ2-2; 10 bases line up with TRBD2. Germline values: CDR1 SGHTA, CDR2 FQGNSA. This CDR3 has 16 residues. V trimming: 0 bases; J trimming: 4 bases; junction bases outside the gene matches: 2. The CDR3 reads CASSLAAGGFTGELFF. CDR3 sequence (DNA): TGTGCCAGCAGCTTAGCAGCGGGAGGGTTCACCGGGGAGCTGTTTTTT.

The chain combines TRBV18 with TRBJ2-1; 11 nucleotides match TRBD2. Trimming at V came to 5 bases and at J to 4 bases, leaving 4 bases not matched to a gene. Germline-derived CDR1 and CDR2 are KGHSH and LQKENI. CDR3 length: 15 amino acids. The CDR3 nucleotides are TGTGCCAGCTCAAGCCCTAGCGGGAGGTACAATGAGCAGTTCTTC. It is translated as CASSSPSGRYNEQFF. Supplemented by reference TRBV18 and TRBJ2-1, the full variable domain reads NAGVMQNPRHLVRRRGQEARLRCSPMKGHSHVYWYRQLPEEGLKFMVYLQKENIIDESGMPKERFSAEFPKEGPSILRIQQVVRGDSAAYFCASSSPSGRYNEQFFGPGTRLTVL.

CDR3 region: CASSKEIRDRGGDTEAFF. The CDR3, as DNA: TGTGCCAGCAGCAAAGAAATAAGGGACAGGGGAGGGGACACTGAAGCTTTCTTT. V usage is TRBV21-1 and J usage is TRBJ1-1; the table's D call TRBD1 went unverified against the DNA. TRBV21-1 is a pseudogene. The CDR3 length is 18 residues.

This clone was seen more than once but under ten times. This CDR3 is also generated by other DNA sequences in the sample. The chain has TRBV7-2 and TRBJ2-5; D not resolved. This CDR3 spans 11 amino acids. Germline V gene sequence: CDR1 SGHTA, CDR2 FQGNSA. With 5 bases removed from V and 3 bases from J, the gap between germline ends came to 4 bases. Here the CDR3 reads CASSPKETQYF. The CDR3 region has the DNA TGTGCCAGCAGCCCAAAAGAGACCCAGTACTTC.

CDR3 residues: CASSQEGLGVFGDEQFF. The DNA for the CDR3 is TGCGCCAGCAGCCAAGAAGGGCTAGGGGTATTCGGCGATGAGCAGTTCTTC. J is TRBJ2-1 and V is TRBV4-1; possible D gene TRBD1, 5 bases. The CDR3 totals 17 residues. The V end was cut by 0 bases, the J end by 8 bases, with 20 bases between. Germline CDR1 and CDR2: MGHRA and YSYEKL.

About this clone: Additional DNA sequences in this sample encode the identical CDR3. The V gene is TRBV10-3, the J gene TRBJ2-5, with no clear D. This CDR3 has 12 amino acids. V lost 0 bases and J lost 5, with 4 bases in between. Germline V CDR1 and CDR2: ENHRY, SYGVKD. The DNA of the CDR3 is TGTGCCATCAGTGAGTCGGGTGAGACCCAGTACTTC. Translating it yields CAISESGETQYF.

The CDR3 nucleotides read TGCGCCAGCAGTGAGTCGATGCAGGGTGTTGAGACCCAGTACTTC. Translated, it gives CASSESMQGVETQYF. The genes are TRBV10-1 and TRBJ2-5; weak D call: TRBD1 (5 bases). The length of the CDR3 is 15 residues. Germline V gene data show CDR1 as WNHNN and CDR2 as SYGVQD (reference sequence). V dropped 0 bases and J dropped 5 bases, with 13 bases sitting between them.

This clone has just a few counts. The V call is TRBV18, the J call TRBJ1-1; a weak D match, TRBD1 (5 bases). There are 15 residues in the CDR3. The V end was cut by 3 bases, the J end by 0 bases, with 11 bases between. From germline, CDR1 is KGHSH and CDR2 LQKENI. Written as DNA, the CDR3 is TGTGCCAGCTCACCCCAGGGATCTCTGAACACTGAAGCTTTCTTT. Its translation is CASSPQGSLNTEAFF.

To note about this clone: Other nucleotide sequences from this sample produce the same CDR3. CDR3 in DNA: TGTGCCAGTAGTCTGCAGGGGGTCACTGAAGCTTTCTTT. This gives the protein CASSLQGVTEAFF. This chain joins TRBV19 and TRBJ1-1; 7 nucleotides align to TRBD1. Trimming took 5 bases from V and 4 from J; bases not matched to a gene: 4. Germline V gives CDR1 LNHDA, CDR2 SQIVND (reference sequence). This CDR3 is 13 amino acids long.

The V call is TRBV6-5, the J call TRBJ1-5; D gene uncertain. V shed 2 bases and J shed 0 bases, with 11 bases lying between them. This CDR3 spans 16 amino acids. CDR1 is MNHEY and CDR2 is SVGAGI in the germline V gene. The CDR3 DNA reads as TGTGCCAGCAGTTACGGCTCGATTTATAGCAATCAGCCCCAGCATTTT. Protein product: CASSYGSIYSNQPQHF.

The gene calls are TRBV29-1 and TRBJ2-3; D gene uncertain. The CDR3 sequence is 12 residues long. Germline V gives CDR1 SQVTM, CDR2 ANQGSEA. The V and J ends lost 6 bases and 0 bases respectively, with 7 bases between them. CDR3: CSVETSTDTQYF. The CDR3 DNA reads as TGCAGCGTAGAAACTAGCACAGATACGCAGTATTTT.

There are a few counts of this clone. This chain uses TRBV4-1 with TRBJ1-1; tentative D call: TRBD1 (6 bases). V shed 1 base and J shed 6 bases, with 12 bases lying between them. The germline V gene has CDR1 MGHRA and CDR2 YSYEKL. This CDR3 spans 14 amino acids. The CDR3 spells CASSQVGGWSEAFF. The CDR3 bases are TGCGCCAGCAGCCAAGTCGGGGGCTGGTCTGAAGCTTTCTTT.

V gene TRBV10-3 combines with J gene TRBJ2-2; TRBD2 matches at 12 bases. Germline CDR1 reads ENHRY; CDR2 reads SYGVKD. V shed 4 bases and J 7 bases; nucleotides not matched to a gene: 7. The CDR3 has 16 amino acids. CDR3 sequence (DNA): TGTGCCATCAGTGTGGGTTGGACTAGCGGGAACGGGGAGCTGTTTTTT. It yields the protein CAISVGWTSGNGELFF.

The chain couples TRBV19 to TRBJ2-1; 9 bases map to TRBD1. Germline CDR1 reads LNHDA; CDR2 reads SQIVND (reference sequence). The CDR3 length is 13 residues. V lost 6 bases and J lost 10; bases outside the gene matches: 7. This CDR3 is CASRDRGAGEQFF. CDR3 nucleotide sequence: TGTGCCAGTAGGGACAGGGGAGCCGGAGAGCAGTTCTTC.

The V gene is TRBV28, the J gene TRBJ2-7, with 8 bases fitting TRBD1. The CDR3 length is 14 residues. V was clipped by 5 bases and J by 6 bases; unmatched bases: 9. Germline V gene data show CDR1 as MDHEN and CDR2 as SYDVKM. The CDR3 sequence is CASSPQRTGREQYF. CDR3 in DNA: TGTGCCAGCAGTCCCCAAAGGACAGGGCGCGAGCAGTACTTC.

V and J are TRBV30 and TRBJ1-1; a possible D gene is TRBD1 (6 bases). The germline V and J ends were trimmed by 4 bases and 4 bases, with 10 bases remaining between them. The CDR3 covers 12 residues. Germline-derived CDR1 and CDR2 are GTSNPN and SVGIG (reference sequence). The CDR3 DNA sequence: TGTGCCTGGACAGGGGTTGGCACTGAAGCTTTCTTT. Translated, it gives CAWTGVGTEAFF.

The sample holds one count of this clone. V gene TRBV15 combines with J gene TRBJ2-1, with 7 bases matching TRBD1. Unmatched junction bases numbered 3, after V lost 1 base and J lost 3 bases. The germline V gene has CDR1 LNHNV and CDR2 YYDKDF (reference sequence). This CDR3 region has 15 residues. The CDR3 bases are TGTGCCACCAGCAGAGCCGGGACAGTCTACAATGAGCAGTTCTTC. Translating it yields CATSRAGTVYNEQFF.

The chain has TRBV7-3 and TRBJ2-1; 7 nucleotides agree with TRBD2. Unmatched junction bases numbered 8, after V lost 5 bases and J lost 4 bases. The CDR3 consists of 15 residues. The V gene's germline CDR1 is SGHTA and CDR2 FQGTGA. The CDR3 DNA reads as TGTGCCAGCAGCAGACTAGCTGCCTCGTACAATGAGCAGTTCTTC. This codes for CASSRLAASYNEQFF.

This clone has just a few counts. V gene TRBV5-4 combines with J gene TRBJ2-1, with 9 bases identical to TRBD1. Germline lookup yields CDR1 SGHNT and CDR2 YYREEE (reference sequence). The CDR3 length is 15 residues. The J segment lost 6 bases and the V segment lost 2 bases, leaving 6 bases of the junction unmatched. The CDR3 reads CASSFFGTGINEQFF. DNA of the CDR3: TGTGCCAGCAGCTTCTTCGGGACAGGGATCAATGAGCAGTTCTTC. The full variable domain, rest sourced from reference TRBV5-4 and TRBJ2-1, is ETGVTQSPTHLIKTRGQQVTLRCSSQSGHNTVSWYQQALGQGPQFIFQYYREEENGRGNFPPRFSGLQFPNYSSELNVNALELDDSALYLCASSFFGTGINEQFFGPGTRLTVL.

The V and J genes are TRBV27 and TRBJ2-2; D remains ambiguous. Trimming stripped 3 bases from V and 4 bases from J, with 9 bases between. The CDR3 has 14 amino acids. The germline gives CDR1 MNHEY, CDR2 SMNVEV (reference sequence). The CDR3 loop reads CASSFYPSTGELFF. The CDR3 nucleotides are TGTGCCAGCAGTTTCTACCCTTCCACCGGGGAGCTGTTTTTT.

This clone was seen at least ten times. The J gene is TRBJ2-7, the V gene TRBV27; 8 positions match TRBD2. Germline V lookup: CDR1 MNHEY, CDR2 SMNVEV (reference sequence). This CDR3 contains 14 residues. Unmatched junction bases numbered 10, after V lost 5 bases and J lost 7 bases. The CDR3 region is CASSMIAGSGEQYF. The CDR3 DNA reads TGTGCCAGCAGTATGATAGCGGGATCGGGTGAGCAGTACTTC.

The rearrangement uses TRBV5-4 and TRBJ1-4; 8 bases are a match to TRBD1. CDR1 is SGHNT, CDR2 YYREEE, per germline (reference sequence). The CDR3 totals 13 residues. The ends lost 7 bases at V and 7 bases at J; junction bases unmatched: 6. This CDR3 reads CASAQGASEKLFF. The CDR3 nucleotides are TGTGCCAGCGCGCAGGGGGCGAGTGAAAAACTGTTTTTT.

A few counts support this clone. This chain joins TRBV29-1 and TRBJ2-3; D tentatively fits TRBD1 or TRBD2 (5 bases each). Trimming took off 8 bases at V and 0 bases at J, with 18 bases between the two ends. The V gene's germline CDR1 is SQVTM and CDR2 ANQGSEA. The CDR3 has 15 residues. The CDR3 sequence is CSLTLRGSSTDTQYF. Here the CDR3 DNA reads TGCAGCCTCACCCTGAGGGGCTCTAGCACAGATACGCAGTATTTT.

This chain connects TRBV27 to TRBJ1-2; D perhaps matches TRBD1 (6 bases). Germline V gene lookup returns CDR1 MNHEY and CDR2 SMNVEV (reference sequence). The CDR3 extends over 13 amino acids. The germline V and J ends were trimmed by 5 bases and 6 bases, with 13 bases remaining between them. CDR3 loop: CASSLHRADGYTF. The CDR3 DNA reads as TGTGCCAGCAGTCTACACAGGGCCGATGGCTACACCTTC.

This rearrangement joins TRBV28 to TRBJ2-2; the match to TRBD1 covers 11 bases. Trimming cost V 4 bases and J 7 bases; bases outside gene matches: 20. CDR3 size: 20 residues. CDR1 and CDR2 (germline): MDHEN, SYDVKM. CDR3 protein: CASSSPGQGASGKANGELFF. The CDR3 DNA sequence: TGTGCCAGCAGTTCCCCCGGACAGGGGGCTAGCGGGAAGGCGAACGGGGAGCTGTTTTTT. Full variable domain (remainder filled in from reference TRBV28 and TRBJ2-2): DVKVTQSSRYLVKRTGEKVFLECVQDMDHENMFWYRQDPGLGLRLIYFSYDVKMKEKGDIPEGYSVSREKKERFSLILESASTNQTSMYLCASSSPGQGASGKANGELFFGEGSRLTVL.

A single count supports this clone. CDR3 in amino acids: CASSFVWEGLDTQYF. CDR3 coding DNA: TGCGCCAGCAGTTTTGTGTGGGAGGGCCTAGATACGCAGTATTTT. The chain recombines TRBV5-1 with TRBJ2-3, with 7 bases aligning to TRBD2. Germline lookup yields CDR1 SGHRS and CDR2 YFSETQ. Trimming took 5 bases from V and 5 from J; bases not matched to a gene: 11. The CDR3 is 15 amino acids.